This passage covers 13 T cell receptor beta chains from one sample sequenced in a study of CD8+CD57+ T cells in acquired aplastic anemia. Genomic DNA acted as the template from which TCR beta VDJ combination and CDR3 sequence profiling were carried out. MiXCR, applied by TCRdb to the reads, yields one record per CDR3 protein. The repertoire has fewer than 250,000 distinct CDR3 sequences, approximately 50% of them found once; the top ten carry 16%. The material sequenced was sorted CD4+, CD8+, or CD8+CD57+ T cells (not recorded which) from PBMCs. These receptors were collected from a human donor in good health, serving as a control.

This clonotype has at least ten counts. This rearrangement joins TRBV4-3 to TRBJ1-2; 7 positions match TRBD1. The germline V gene has CDR1 LGHNA and CDR2 YSLEER. This CDR3 contains 13 residues. With 5 bases clipped from V and 6 bases from J, the junction kept 6 bases outside the gene matches. The chain's CDR3 is CASSTRQGHGYTF. CDR3 DNA sequence: TGCGCCAGCAGCACCCGACAGGGACATGGCTACACCTTC.

This sequence joins TRBV12-3 or TRBV12-4 and TRBJ1-5; the D gene is possibly TRBD1 (5 bases). There are 18 residues in the CDR3. Trimming removed 2 bases at V and 5 bases at J, with 22 bases between. The CDR3 coding sequence is TGTGCCAGCAGTTTAAGGGACTATTTGGTCCCTGGGCATCAGCCCCAGCATTTT. Translation: CASSLRDYLVPGHQPQHF.

Comments on this clonotype: A read error is possible here, since a much larger clone lies one base away. The chain uses TRBV11-2 and TRBJ2-1; D is ambiguous. CDR3 length: 12 amino acids. V lost 6 bases and J 10 bases, leaving 13 bases between the germline ends. Germline V gene lookup returns CDR1 SGHAT and CDR2 FQNNGV. As DNA, the CDR3 is TGTGCCAGCAGTCTTAGATATAACGAGCAGTTCTTC. Amino acid sequence: CASSLRYNEQFF.

This clonotype has only one observation. The chain has TRBV24-1 and TRBJ2-3, with D possibly matching TRBD1 (5 bases). Germline-derived CDR1 and CDR2 are KGHDR and SFDVKD. This CDR3 comprises 15 residues. With 2 bases removed from V and 3 bases from J, the gap between germline ends came to 11 bases. In nucleotides, the CDR3 is TGTGCCACCAGTGATTCCCTTAGGGGTACAGATACGCAGTATTTT. Translating it yields CATSDSLRGTDTQYF.

In this sample, this clonotype turned up many times. V usage is TRBV28 and J usage is TRBJ1-5; 7 bases match TRBD1. Germline lookup yields CDR1 MDHEN and CDR2 SYDVKM. This CDR3 spans 15 amino acids. Trimming removed 8 bases from V and 1 base from J; junction bases left unmatched: 8. CDR3 residues: CASRRAGQSNQPQHF. The CDR3 DNA follows: TGTGCCAGCCGAAGAGCGGGACAGAGCAATCAGCCCCAGCATTTT.

The J gene is TRBJ2-7, the V gene TRBV19, with 8 positions matching TRBD2. J gave up 2 bases and V 7 bases, and 7 bases lay outside the gene matches. The CDR3 covers 14 residues. CDR1 is LNHDA and CDR2 is SQIVND in the germline V gene (reference sequence). The CDR3 DNA sequence: TGTGCCAGTACCCCGGGAGGGTGGGCCTACGAGCAGTACTTC. Its protein is CASTPGGWAYEQYF.

This clonotype showed up just once. This chain connects TRBV6-1 to TRBJ2-5; D call uncertain. The V and J ends lost 3 bases and 6 bases respectively, with 5 bases between them. The germline CDR1 and CDR2 sequences are MNHNS and SASEGT. The CDR3 extends over 11 amino acids. The CDR3 DNA reads as TGTGCCAGCAGTGAGCAAAAGACCCAGTACTTC. This sequence encodes CASSEQKTQYF.

This clonotype came up many times. This sequence joins TRBV6-5 and TRBJ1-2; D call uncertain. Germline-derived CDR1 and CDR2 are MNHEY and SVGAGI. Trimming removed 6 bases at V and 6 bases at J, with 17 bases between. CDR3 size: 14 residues. CDR3 nucleotides: TGTGCCAGCAGCCCCGGACTCCTCTTGGATGGCTACACCTTC. This gives the protein CASSPGLLLDGYTF.

This chain joins TRBV10-3 and TRBJ1-2; 8 nucleotides line up with TRBD1. Germline trimming cut 3 bases from V and 8 bases from J; bases unmatched to any gene: 11. In germline, CDR1 is ENHRY, CDR2 SYGVKD. The CDR3 contains 15 residues. In DNA, the CDR3 is TGTGCCATCAGTGAACGAGGTCAGGGGGCAACCGGCTACACCTTC. Translation: CAISERGQGATGYTF.

The V call is TRBV5-1, the J call TRBJ1-4; 7 bases are a match to TRBD1. Germline assignment: CDR1 SGHRS and CDR2 YFSETQ. The CDR3 loop spans 15 amino acids. Germline trimming cut 4 bases from V and 4 bases from J; bases unmatched to any gene: 7. CDR3 nucleotide sequence: TGCGCCAGCAGCACCTGGACAGGAGGTAATGAAAAACTGTTTTTT. Protein product: CASSTWTGGNEKLFF.

Only a few counts were recorded for this clonotype. The chain couples TRBV2 to TRBJ2-3, with TRBD2 matching 13 bases. With 2 bases clipped from V and 11 bases from J, the junction kept 7 bases outside the gene matches. Germline CDR1 and CDR2: SNHLY and FYNNEI. The CDR3 spans 15 residues. CDR3 nucleotide sequence: TGTGCCAGCAGTGAATGGACTAGCGGGGGCGATGAGCAGTATTTT. Translated: CASSEWTSGGDEQYF.

This clonotype came up a few times. The chain recombines TRBV20-1 with TRBJ2-5; 10 bases agree with TRBD2. This CDR3 comprises 21 residues. The V segment lost 4 bases and the J segment 4 bases; nucleotides outside the gene matches: 27. CDR1 and CDR2 from the germline V gene are DFQATT and SNEGSKA (reference sequence). The CDR3 bases are TGCAGTGCTATAGTAGCGGGGGGCCGATCTCCGAATCTGGGCCAACGAGAGACCCAGTACTTC. It translates to CSAIVAGGRSPNLGQRETQYF.

In its sample, this clonotype was seen many times. J is TRBJ1-1 and V is TRBV5-4; D is ambiguous. With 0 bases removed from V and 1 base from J, the gap between germline ends came to 10 bases. The CDR3 is made up of 15 amino acids. Germline CDR1 SGHNT, CDR2 YYREEE (reference sequence). CDR3 sequence reads: CASSLAEIRNTEAFF. CDR3 bases: TGTGCCAGCAGCTTGGCCGAGATCCGGAACACTGAAGCTTTCTTT.